The sequence of this T cell receptor beta chain was determined in a study of cytomegalovirus exposure and HLA in healthy donors. At the level of the study: The approximately 120 validation repertoires used the same platform as the approximately 700 first-cohort repertoires, a later analysis reported.

CDR1 and CDR2 (germline): SGHNT, YYREEE (reference sequence). This CDR3 region has 20 residues. V gave up 2 bases and J gave up 0 bases; unmatched junction bases: 13. For this clone: Its antigen remains unknown.

Profiled with immunoSEQ multiplex PCR; TCRdb holds only in-frame clones, not every one. The sample has tens of thousands of clones; 90% are singletons. Study findings and constraints: The study found most TCR sequences rare, yet found some public TCRs in many donors. Listed as cytomegalovirus-associated were 150 to 200 TCR beta chains. Reports credit the classifier with highly specific, highly sensitive diagnosis of cytomegalovirus status.

V gene TRBV5-4 combines with J gene TRBJ2-1, with TRBD2 identical over 11 bases. The sample was PBMCs. The receptor's source is a man younger than 35 in good health and CMV-seronegative. The CDR3 spells CASSFPGLAGSPPSYNEQFF. CDR3 DNA sequence: TGTGCCAGCAGCTTTCCCGGACTAGCGGGTAGTCCCCCCTCCTACAATGAGCAGTTCTTC.